This T cell receptor beta chain was profiled in a study of T cells in Graves' hyperthyroidism and ophthalmopathy. Points from the study as a whole: Ophthalmopathy was told apart from stable hyperthyroidism by a 13 V-J model. Peripheral blood also featured most of the thyroid clonotypes expanded above 0.001.

Inclusion characteristics of ophthalmopathy patients comprised a Clinical Activity Score of at least 3, a NOSPECS grade of at least 4, and duration under 3 months. The study excluded patients with uncontrolled infection, other autoimmune disease, pregnancy or lactation. This clonotype showed up many times. Its antigen is still unknown. What was amplified from RNA transcripts were TCR beta CDR3 regions. TCR CDR3 regions were first amplified by RT-PCR with HTBI primers. TCRdb re-derived calls from the multiplex PCR reads in MiXCR, one entry per CDR3 protein. The sample holds some 500,000 distinct CDR3 sequences; 15% to 20% are singletons and the top ten take 25% to 30%. Germline lookup yields CDR1 MDHEN and CDR2 SYDVKM. The CDR3 is 13 amino acids. With 3 bases removed from V and 2 bases from J, the gap between germline ends came to 8 bases.

The sequence came from a woman in her twenties or thirties with Graves' ophthalmopathy. The rearrangement joins TRBV28 to TRBJ2-7; no clear D gene. The source material was blood. CDR3 nucleotides: TGTGCCAGCAGTTTGGACGTGACCTACGAGCAGTACTTC. Protein sequence: CASSLDVTYEQYF.